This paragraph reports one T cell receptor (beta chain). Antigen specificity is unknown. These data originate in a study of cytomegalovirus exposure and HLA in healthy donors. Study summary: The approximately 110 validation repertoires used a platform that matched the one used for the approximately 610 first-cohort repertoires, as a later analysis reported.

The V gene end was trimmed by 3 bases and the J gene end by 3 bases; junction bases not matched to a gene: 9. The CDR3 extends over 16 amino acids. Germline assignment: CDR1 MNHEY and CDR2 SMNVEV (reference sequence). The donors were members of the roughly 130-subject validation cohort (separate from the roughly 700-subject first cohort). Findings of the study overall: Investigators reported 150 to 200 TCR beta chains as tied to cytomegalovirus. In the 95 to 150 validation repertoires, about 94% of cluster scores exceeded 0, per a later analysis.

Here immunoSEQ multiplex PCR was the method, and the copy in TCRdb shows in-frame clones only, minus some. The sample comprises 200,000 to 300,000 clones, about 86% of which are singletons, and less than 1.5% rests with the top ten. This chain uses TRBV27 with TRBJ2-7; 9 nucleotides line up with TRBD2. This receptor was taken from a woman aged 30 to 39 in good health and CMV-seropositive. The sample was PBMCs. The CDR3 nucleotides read TGTGCCAGCAGTTTCAGCGAAGCGGGAGGTCTCTACGAGCAGTACTTC. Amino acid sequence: CASSFSEAGGLYEQYF.